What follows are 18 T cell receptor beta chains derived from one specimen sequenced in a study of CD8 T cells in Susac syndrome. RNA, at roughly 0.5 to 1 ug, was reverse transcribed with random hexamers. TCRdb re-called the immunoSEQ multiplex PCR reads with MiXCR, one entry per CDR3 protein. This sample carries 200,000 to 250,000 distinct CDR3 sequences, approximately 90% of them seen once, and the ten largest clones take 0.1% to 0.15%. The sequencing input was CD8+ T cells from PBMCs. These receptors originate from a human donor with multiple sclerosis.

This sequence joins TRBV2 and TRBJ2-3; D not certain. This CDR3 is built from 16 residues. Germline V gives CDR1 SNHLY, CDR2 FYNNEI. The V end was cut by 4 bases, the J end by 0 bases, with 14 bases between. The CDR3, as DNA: TGTGCCAGCAGTGGGGCGGACGAGTTAAGCACAGATACGCAGTATTTT. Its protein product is CASSGADELSTDTQYF.

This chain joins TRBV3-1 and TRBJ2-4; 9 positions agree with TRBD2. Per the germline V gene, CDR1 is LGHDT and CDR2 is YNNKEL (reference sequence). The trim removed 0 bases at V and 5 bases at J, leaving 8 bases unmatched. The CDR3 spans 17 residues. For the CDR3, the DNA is TGTGCCAGCAGCCAAGATAGGAGCGGGAGGCTCCAAAACATTCAGTACTTC. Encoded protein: CASSQDRSGRLQNIQYF.

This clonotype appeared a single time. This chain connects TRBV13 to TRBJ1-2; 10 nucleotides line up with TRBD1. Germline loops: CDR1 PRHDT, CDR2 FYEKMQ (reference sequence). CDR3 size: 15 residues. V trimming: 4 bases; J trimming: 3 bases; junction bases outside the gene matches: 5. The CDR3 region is CASSSPDRGDYGYTF. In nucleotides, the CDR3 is TGTGCCAGCAGCTCCCCGGACAGGGGGGACTATGGCTACACCTTC.

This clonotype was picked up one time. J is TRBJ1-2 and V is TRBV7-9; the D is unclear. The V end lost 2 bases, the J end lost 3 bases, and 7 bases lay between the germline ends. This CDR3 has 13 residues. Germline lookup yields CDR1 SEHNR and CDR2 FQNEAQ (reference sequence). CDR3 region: CASSLPRYYGYTF. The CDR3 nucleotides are TGTGCCAGCAGCTTACCCCGTTACTATGGCTACACCTTC.

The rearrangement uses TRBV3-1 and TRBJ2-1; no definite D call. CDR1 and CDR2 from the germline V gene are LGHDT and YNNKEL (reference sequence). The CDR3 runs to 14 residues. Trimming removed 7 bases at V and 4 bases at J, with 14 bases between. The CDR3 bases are TGTGCCAGCACGCATGGCACAATGTACAATGAGCAGTTCTTC. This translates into CASTHGTMYNEQFF.

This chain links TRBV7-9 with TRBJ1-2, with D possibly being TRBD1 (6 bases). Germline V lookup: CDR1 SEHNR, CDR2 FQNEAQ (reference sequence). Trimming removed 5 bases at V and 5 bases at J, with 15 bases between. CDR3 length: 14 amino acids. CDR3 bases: TGTGCCAGCAGCGCGAGTGGGGGGGCATATGGCTACACCTTC. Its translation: CASSASGGAYGYTF. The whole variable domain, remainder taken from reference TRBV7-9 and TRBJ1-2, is DTGVSQNPRHKITKRGQNVTFRCDPISEHNRLYWYRQTLGQGPEFLTYFQNEAQLEKSRLLSDRFSAERPKGSFSTLEIQRTEQGDSAMYLCASSASGGAYGYTFGSGTRLTVV.

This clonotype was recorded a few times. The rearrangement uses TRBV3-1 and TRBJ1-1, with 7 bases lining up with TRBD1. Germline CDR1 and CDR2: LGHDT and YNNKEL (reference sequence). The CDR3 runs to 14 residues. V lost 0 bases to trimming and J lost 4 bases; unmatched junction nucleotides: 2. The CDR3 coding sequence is TGTGCCAGCAGCCAAGACCAGGGGGGCACTGAAGCTTTCTTT. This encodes CASSQDQGGTEAFF.

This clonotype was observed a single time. For the CDR3, the DNA is TGTGCCAGTAGTATAGGAGCCTCGGACTGGGATACGCAGTATTTT. Amino acids: CASSIGASDWDTQYF. V gene TRBV19 combines with J gene TRBJ2-3; perhaps TRBD2 as D (5 bases). The CDR3 is made up of 15 amino acids. Germline loops: CDR1 LNHDA, CDR2 SQIVND (reference sequence). V lost 1 base to trimming and J lost 6 bases, with 14 bases between them.

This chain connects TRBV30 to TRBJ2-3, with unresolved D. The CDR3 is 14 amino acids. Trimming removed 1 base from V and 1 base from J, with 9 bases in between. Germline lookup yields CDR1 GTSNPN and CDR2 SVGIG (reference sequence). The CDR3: CAWSGGVGTDTQYF. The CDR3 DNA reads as TGTGCCTGGAGTGGCGGTGTTGGCACAGATACGCAGTATTTT.

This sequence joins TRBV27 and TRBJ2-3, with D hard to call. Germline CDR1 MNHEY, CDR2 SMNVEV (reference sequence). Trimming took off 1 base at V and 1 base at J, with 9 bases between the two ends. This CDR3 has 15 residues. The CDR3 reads CASSLLGLGTDTQYF. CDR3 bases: TGTGCCAGCAGTTTATTGGGATTGGGCACAGATACGCAGTATTTT.

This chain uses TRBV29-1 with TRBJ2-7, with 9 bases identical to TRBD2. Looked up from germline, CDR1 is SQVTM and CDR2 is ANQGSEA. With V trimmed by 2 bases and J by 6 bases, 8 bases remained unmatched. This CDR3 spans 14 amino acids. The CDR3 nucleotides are TGCAGCGTTGAAAGTACTAGCGGGTTACGCGAGCAGTACTTC. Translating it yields CSVESTSGLREQYF.

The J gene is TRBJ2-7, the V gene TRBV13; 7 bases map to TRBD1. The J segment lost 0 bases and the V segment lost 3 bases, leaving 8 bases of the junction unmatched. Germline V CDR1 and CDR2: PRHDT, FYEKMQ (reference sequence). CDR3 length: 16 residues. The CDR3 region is CASSFRTGGPSYEQYF. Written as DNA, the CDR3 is TGTGCCAGCAGCTTTAGGACAGGCGGACCCTCCTACGAGCAGTACTTC.

The CDR3 coding sequence is TGTGCCAGCAGAGAGCTCGAGGCCTACGAGCAGTACTTC. Its protein is CASRELEAYEQYF. The chain uses TRBV7-2 and TRBJ2-7, with D hard to call. Between the trimmed V and J ends, which lost 6 bases and 2 bases, there was a span of 11 bases. Looked up from germline, CDR1 is SGHTA and CDR2 is FQGNSA. The CDR3 length is 13 residues.

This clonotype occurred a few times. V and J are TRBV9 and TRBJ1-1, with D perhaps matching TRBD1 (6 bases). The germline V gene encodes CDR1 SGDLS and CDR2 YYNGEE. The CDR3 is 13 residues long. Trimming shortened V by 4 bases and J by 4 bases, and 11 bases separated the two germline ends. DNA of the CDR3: TGTGCCAGCAGCCCCCCCAGGGGCACTGAAGCTTTCTTT. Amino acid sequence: CASSPPRGTEAFF. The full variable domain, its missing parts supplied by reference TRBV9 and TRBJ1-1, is DSGVTQTPKHLITATGQRVTLRCSPRSGDLSVYWYQQSLDQGLQFLIQYYNGEERAKGNILERFSAQQFPDLHSELNLSSLELGDSALYFCASSPPRGTEAFFGQGTRLTVV.

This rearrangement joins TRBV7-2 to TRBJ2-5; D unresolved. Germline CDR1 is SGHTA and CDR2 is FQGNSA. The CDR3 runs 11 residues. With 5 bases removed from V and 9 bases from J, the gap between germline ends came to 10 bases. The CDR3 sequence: CASSPSLAQYF. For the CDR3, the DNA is TGTGCCAGCAGCCCGTCTTTGGCCCAGTACTTC.

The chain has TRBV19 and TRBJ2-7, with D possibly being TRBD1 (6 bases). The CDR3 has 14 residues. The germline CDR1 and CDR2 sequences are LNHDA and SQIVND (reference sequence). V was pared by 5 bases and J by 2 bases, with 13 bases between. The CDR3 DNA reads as TGTGCCAGTAGTTCGGACAGCTCTACCTACGAGCAGTACTTC. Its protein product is CASSSDSSTYEQYF.

The CDR3 protein is CASSLEGGAGAYEQYF. CDR3 nucleotide sequence: TGTGCCAGCAGCTTAGAAGGGGGCGCAGGAGCCTACGAGCAGTACTTC. J is TRBJ2-7 and V is TRBV7-2; 7 bases align to TRBD1. The V gene's germline CDR1 is SGHTA and CDR2 FQGNSA. The CDR3 has 16 amino acids. Unmatched junction bases numbered 8, after V lost 1 base and J lost 2 bases.

CDR3 sequence: CASSIGDGGDTQYF. CDR3 in DNA: TGTGCCAGCAGCATAGGGGACGGAGGAGATACGCAGTATTTT. This chain connects TRBV5-5 to TRBJ2-3, with D possibly being TRBD1 or TRBD2 (5 bases each). Germline CDR1 reads SGHKS; CDR2 reads YYEKEE (reference sequence). The CDR3 is 14 amino acids. Trimming left V 4 bases short and J 5 bases short, with 14 bases between.